The next 29 T cell receptor beta chains were all read from a single sample in a study of shared clonotypes between healthy human individuals. Only CD45RO-negative cells positively selected for CCR7 counted as naive CD8 cells, so terminally differentiated effector memory CD45RA+ cells were excluded. Only in-frame clones appear in the TCRdb table, and some are missing; sequencing was by immunoSEQ multiplex PCR. The table has millions of clones, approximately 94% seen once. The sample taken for sequencing was naive CD8+ T cells from PBMCs. These receptors came from a man younger than 30 in good health. Some clones in this sample may be carry-over from other donors' samples.

The chain combines TRBV5-6 with TRBJ2-7; TRBD1 agrees at 8 bases. There are 15 residues in the CDR3. The J segment lost 0 bases and the V segment lost 4 bases, leaving 6 bases of the junction unmatched. The germline gives CDR1 SGHDT, CDR2 YYEEEE. The CDR3 nucleotides read TGTGCCAGCAGCGGTGACAGGGGCTACTCCTACGAGCAGTACTTC. It specifies CASSGDRGYSYEQYF.

The chain couples TRBV27 to TRBJ2-3; TRBD1 matches 12 bases. Trimming at V came to 6 bases and at J to 5 bases, leaving 9 bases not matched to a gene. Germline CDR1 reads MNHEY; CDR2 reads SMNVEV (reference sequence). The CDR3 length is 16 residues. The CDR3 region has the DNA TGTGCCAGCAGCTTTGACCGGGACAGGGGGCAAGATACGCAGTATTTT. Its protein is CASSFDRDRGQDTQYF.

The V gene is TRBV11-2, the J gene TRBJ2-7; 10 positions agree with TRBD2. V lost 5 bases to trimming and J lost 5 bases; unmatched junction nucleotides: 12. The V gene's germline CDR1 is SGHAT and CDR2 FQNNGV. The CDR3 has 16 residues. For the CDR3, the DNA is TGTGCCAGCAGCCCCATGTCGCTAGCGGGAGACCACGAGCAGTACTTC. Amino acid sequence: CASSPMSLAGDHEQYF.

This clone was counted between two and nine times. The chain recombines TRBV9 with TRBJ1-1; 10 bases match TRBD1. CDR3 size: 16 residues. Losses at the gene ends were 3 bases for V and 0 bases for J; bases not matched to a gene: 5. Germline assignment: CDR1 SGDLS and CDR2 YYNGEE. CDR3 nucleotide sequence: TGTGCCAGCAGCGCTGGGACAGGGGCCCTGAACACTGAAGCTTTCTTT. It specifies CASSAGTGALNTEAFF.

The rearrangement joins TRBV5-1 to TRBJ1-2; D might be TRBD1 (5 bases). V shed 5 bases and J shed 5 bases, with 13 bases lying between them. This CDR3 has 13 residues. CDR1 is SGHRS, CDR2 YFSETQ, per germline. The CDR3 DNA is TGCGCCAGCAGATCCGGAGGGGATTATGGCTACACCTTC. Its protein product is CASRSGGDYGYTF.

J is TRBJ1-5 and V is TRBV27; D is uncertain. CDR1 is MNHEY, CDR2 SMNVEV, per germline (reference sequence). Trimming stripped 5 bases from V and 2 bases from J, with 10 bases between. CDR3 length equals 14 residues. CDR3 in amino acids: CASSLYTGNQPQHF. In DNA form, the CDR3 reads TGTGCCAGCAGTCTATACACGGGCAATCAGCCCCAGCATTTT.

This chain's CDR3 is CSVELPGRASYEQYF. The CDR3 DNA is TGCAGCGTTGAACTCCCAGGGAGAGCATCCTACGAGCAGTACTTC. The chain links TRBV29-1 to TRBJ2-7; the D gene could be TRBD1 or TRBD2 (5 bases each). This CDR3 has 15 residues. Trimming stripped 2 bases from V and 1 base from J, with 15 bases between. Germline CDR1 SQVTM, CDR2 ANQGSEA.

J is TRBJ1-6 and V is TRBV27; D gene uncertain. CDR1 is MNHEY, CDR2 SMNVEV, per germline (reference sequence). The germline V and J ends were trimmed by 3 bases and 6 bases, with 12 bases remaining between them. CDR3 length: 15 amino acids. CDR3 sequence (DNA): TGTGCCAGCAGTTTGAGCTGGGAGGGTAATTCACCCCTCCACTTT. Residues: CASSLSWEGNSPLHF.

This rearrangement joins TRBV28 to TRBJ1-1; D might be TRBD1 (5 bases). Germline V gives CDR1 MDHEN, CDR2 SYDVKM. This CDR3 is built from 14 residues. Trimming stripped 2 bases from V and 6 bases from J, with 13 bases between. CDR3 coding DNA: TGTGCCAGCAGTTTAAACAGGTTTCGGTCTGAAGCTTTCTTT. Translating it yields CASSLNRFRSEAFF.

The chain has TRBV6-6 and TRBJ1-2; tentatively, D is TRBD1 (6 bases). The V and J ends lost 0 bases and 8 bases respectively, with 13 bases between them. This CDR3 spans 14 amino acids. CDR1 is MNHNY and CDR2 is SVGAGI in the germline V gene (reference sequence). The CDR3 reads CASSYSDSAEGYTF. DNA for the CDR3: TGTGCCAGCAGTTACTCGGACAGTGCGGAGGGCTACACCTTC.

This sequence joins TRBV28 and TRBJ1-2; D remains unclear. V lost 4 bases and J 6 bases, leaving 12 bases between the germline ends. The CDR3 loop spans 13 amino acids. Germline loops: CDR1 MDHEN, CDR2 SYDVKM. CDR3 sequence reads: CASSSRTHHGYTF. The CDR3 nucleotides are TGTGCCAGCAGTTCCCGGACTCATCATGGCTACACCTTC.

The chain employs TRBV28 and TRBJ2-7; the D gene is possibly TRBD1 (6 bases). From germline, CDR1 is MDHEN and CDR2 SYDVKM. Trimming took 9 bases from V and 1 from J, leaving 16 bases between them. There are 14 residues in the CDR3. The CDR3 sequence: CASGRDTSSYEQYF. CDR3 sequence (DNA): TGTGCCAGTGGCCGGGACACCTCTTCCTACGAGCAGTACTTC.

This clone showed up just once. The chain carries TRBV9 and TRBJ2-2; 12 nucleotides agree with TRBD1. The length of the CDR3 is 17 residues. Germline CDR1 SGDLS, CDR2 YYNGEE. After removal of 3 bases from V and 4 bases from J, the junction contained 7 bases not matched to a gene. CDR3 sequence (DNA): TGTGCCAGCAGCGATCCGGGACAGGGGGCGACCACCGGGGAGCTGTTTTTT. Amino acids: CASSDPGQGATTGELFF.

The chain recombines TRBV27 with TRBJ2-7; D remains unclear. Between the trimmed V and J ends, which lost 2 bases and 10 bases, there was a span of 18 bases. The germline V gene encodes CDR1 MNHEY and CDR2 SMNVEV (reference sequence). CDR3 size: 14 residues. The CDR3 is CASSLNPAPTDQYF. The CDR3 DNA reads as TGTGCCAGCAGTTTAAACCCCGCCCCAACGGACCAGTACTTC.

The genes are TRBV7-9 and TRBJ2-1, with TRBD2 matching 10 bases. There are 15 residues in the CDR3. Germline trimming cut 6 bases from V and 4 bases from J; bases unmatched to any gene: 6. Germline V gene data show CDR1 as SEHNR and CDR2 as FQNEAQ (reference sequence). The DNA of the CDR3 is TGTGCCAGCAGGATATCTAGCGGGGGTTACAATGAGCAGTTCTTC. It translates to CASRISSGGYNEQFF.

This chain connects TRBV11-2 to TRBJ2-1; 7 bases line up with TRBD1. Germline CDR1 and CDR2: SGHAT and FQNNGV. Trimming cost V 2 bases and J 8 bases; bases outside gene matches: 3. The CDR3 totals 13 residues. Here the CDR3 DNA reads TGTGCCAGCAGCTTACACCAGGGGGATGAGCAGTTCTTC. Protein: CASSLHQGDEQFF.

The rearrangement uses TRBV7-9 and TRBJ2-7; perhaps D is TRBD1 or TRBD2 (5 bases each). The CDR3 runs to 12 residues. V lost 5 bases and J 6 bases, leaving 11 bases between the germline ends. Germline-derived CDR1 and CDR2 are SEHNR and FQNEAQ (reference sequence). The CDR3 is CASSPGASEQYF. As DNA, the CDR3 is TGTGCCAGCAGCCCCGGGGCCTCCGAGCAGTACTTC.

Notes on this clone: Other DNA sequences in this specimen translate into the identical CDR3. The chain couples TRBV28 to TRBJ2-7; maybe TRBD1 (5 bases). The V end was cut by 6 bases, the J end by 3 bases, with 9 bases between. This CDR3 is 12 amino acids long. Per germline, CDR1 MDHEN and CDR2 SYDVKM. The CDR3 DNA reads TGTGCCAGCAGCCAGGGCGACTACGAGCAGTACTTC. It is translated as CASSQGDYEQYF.

The rearrangement uses TRBV4-3 and TRBJ2-5; D unclear. Trimming stripped 5 bases from V and 3 bases from J, with 10 bases between. The CDR3 has 13 residues. The germline V gene has CDR1 LGHNA and CDR2 YSLEER. CDR3 nucleotides: TGCGCCAGCAGCTTATCGCCAAAAGAGACCCAGTACTTC. Encoded protein: CASSLSPKETQYF.

V gene TRBV7-9 combines with J gene TRBJ2-7; 10 nucleotides agree with TRBD2. The CDR3 loop spans 18 amino acids. Trimming cost V 1 base and J 2 bases; bases outside gene matches: 11. Germline CDR1 SEHNR, CDR2 FQNEAQ (reference sequence). The CDR3 region has the DNA TGTGCCAGCAGCTTAGGACCTCTAGCGGGGGATAAGACCTACGAGCAGTACTTC. As protein: CASSLGPLAGDKTYEQYF.

The chain has TRBV7-2 and TRBJ2-6, with 7 bases lining up with TRBD1. The germline CDR1 and CDR2 sequences are SGHTA and FQGNSA. The CDR3 is 17 residues long. The V and J ends lost 5 bases and 0 bases, in that order; junction bases with no gene match: 7. This CDR3 is CASSHGQVYSGANVLTF. The DNA of the CDR3 is TGTGCCAGCAGCCACGGACAGGTATACTCTGGGGCCAACGTCCTGACTTTC.

This chain connects TRBV6-5 to TRBJ1-2, with 8 positions matching TRBD1. Germline V gene sequence: CDR1 MNHEY, CDR2 SVGAGI. This CDR3 is 14 amino acids long. V gave up 6 bases and J gave up 1 base; unmatched junction bases: 4. The CDR3 loop reads CASRARGLNYGYTF. Here the CDR3 DNA reads TGTGCCAGCAGAGCCAGGGGGCTTAACTATGGCTACACCTTC.

As to this clone: Distinct nucleotide sequences in the sample also encode this CDR3. The chain is built from TRBV9 and TRBJ1-1; D ambiguous. The CDR3 consists of 13 residues. The V end lost 0 bases, the J end lost 4 bases, and 7 bases lay between the germline ends. CDR1 and CDR2 (germline): SGDLS, YYNGEE. DNA of the CDR3: TGTGCCAGCAGCGTAGTCGGTAGCACTGAAGCTTTCTTT. Translation gives CASSVVGSTEAFF.

The chain recombines TRBV25-1 with TRBJ2-7; the D is unclear. Trimming removed 3 bases from V and 4 bases from J, with 7 bases in between. The CDR3 spans 12 residues. Germline values: CDR1 MGHDK, CDR2 SYGVNS. The CDR3 DNA sequence: TGTGCCAGCAGTGAGGGAAGGTACGAGCAGTACTTC. Encoded protein: CASSEGRYEQYF.

The gene calls are TRBV5-4 and TRBJ2-1; possibly TRBD2 for D (6 bases). The CDR3 consists of 15 residues. Looked up from germline, CDR1 is SGHNT and CDR2 is YYREEE (reference sequence). The V end lost 3 bases, the J end lost 14 bases, and 24 bases lay between the germline ends. In DNA, the CDR3 is TGTGCCAGCAGCTGGGATAGCGGCCAAACTTGGGGTGAGTTCTTC. Its translation: CASSWDSGQTWGEFF. Filled out from reference TRBV5-4 and TRBJ2-1, the complete variable domain reads ETGVTQSPTHLIKTRGQQVTLRCSSQSGHNTVSWYQQALGQGPQFIFQYYREEENGRGNFPPRFSGLQFPNYSSELNVNALELDDSALYLCASSWDSGQTWGEFFGPGTRLTVL.

The chain carries TRBV7-9 and TRBJ2-1, with D perhaps TRBD2 (6 bases). In germline, CDR1 is SEHNR, CDR2 FQNEAQ (reference sequence). Trimming removed 0 bases from V and 13 bases from J, with 22 bases in between. CDR3 size: 16 residues. CDR3 DNA sequence: TGTGCCAGCAGCTTAGCACGAAGTAGCGGCCCCCGAGGTCAGTTCTTC. Its translation: CASSLARSSGPRGQFF. Based on the CDR3 plus reference TRBV7-9 and TRBJ2-1, the full variable domain is DTGVSQNPRHKITKRGQNVTFRCDPISEHNRLYWYRQTLGQGPEFLTYFQNEAQLEKSRLLSDRFSAERPKGSFSTLEIQRTEQGDSAMYLCASSLARSSGPRGQFFGPGTRLTVL.

The chain combines TRBV9 with TRBJ2-3; 12 bases fit TRBD2. Germline CDR1 is SGDLS and CDR2 is YYNGEE. The CDR3 spans 23 residues. With V trimmed by 4 bases and J by 4 bases, 28 bases remained unmatched. CDR3 bases: TGTGCCAGCAGCCACGAGGGGGCTGGTGTGTCTAGCGGGAGGGGCCACCACGCAGATACGCAGTATTTT. Its protein is CASSHEGAGVSSGRGHHADTQYF.

In DNA form, the CDR3 reads TGTGCCAGCAGCTGGGGACTCACCCTGAACACCGGGGAGCTGTTTTTT. Its translation: CASSWGLTLNTGELFF. The J gene is TRBJ2-2, the V gene TRBV5-8; weak D call: TRBD2 (6 bases). The V and J ends lost 3 bases and 1 base respectively, with 13 bases between them. Germline CDR1 and CDR2: SGHTS and YDEGEE. The CDR3 sequence is 16 residues long.

CDR3 DNA sequence: TGCGCCAGCAGCCAAGATCGGAGGGGCCCTCATAACTATGGCTACACCTTC. Translated, it gives CASSQDRRGPHNYGYTF. The gene calls are TRBV4-3 and TRBJ1-2; D may be TRBD1 (5 bases). In germline, CDR1 is LGHNA, CDR2 YSLEER. The CDR3 loop spans 17 amino acids. Between the trimmed V and J ends, which lost 0 bases and 1 base, there was a span of 15 bases.